This T cell receptor beta chain was captured in a study of blood T cells in healthy people across ages (dated by TCRdb to the mid-2010s). Study-level background: In model experiments, roughly one uniquely barcoded TCR beta cDNA molecule per two T cells was captured by template switching. Two additional independent replicas of 1 million unique cDNA reads from the same blood draw were analyzed for two donors (one aged 18 to 29 and one aged 80 or older). Using deep sequencing normalized with unique cDNA molecular identifiers, the study measured how TCR beta repertoire diversity changes with age. To avoid experimental bias, donors of different ages were randomly spread across the sequencing lanes. The donors were divided into four age groups: young (average roughly 17 years), middle-aged (around 37), aged (approximately 64) and long-lived (about 84). The research as a whole found: Bulk unsorted PBMC profiling prevented conclusive comparison of naive and antigen-experienced compartments. Observed TCR beta diversity per million T cells fell roughly linearly with age, and a significant reduction was already apparent by age around 39. There was a strong correlation between observed TCR beta diversity and the percentage of naive T cells measured by flow cytometry. The CMV infection status of donors was not known, potentially confounding age-related changes in expanded clonotypes. Compared with the aged group, the long-lived group had more naive CD4+ T cells, fewer expanded clones and increased TCR diversity, suggesting age selection. Estimates of total diversity based on one million sequenced T cells were considered lower bounds and underestimates.

The 39 donors, aged about 6 to 95 years, were systemically healthy Caucasian individuals from Russia. Around 10 milliliters of peripheral blood were collected from each donor into EDTA-treated Vacutainer tubes. Ficoll-Paque density-gradient centrifugation was used to isolate PBMCs, with at least 6.5 million per sample. Total RNA, at least 6 micrograms per sample, was extracted from PBMCs with Trizol reagent. Naive CD45RAhigh/CD27high T cell percentages were measured by flow cytometry on a PBMC aliquot from every donor. With respect to this clonotype: The target of this receptor is not known. No clone much larger than this one lies a single base away; base qualities are absent.

The CDR3 numbers 16 residues from cysteine through phenylalanine. The DNA shown is the 48-base CDR3, in frame from base 1. The V end gives up 4 bases and the J end 5 bases, leaving 13 bases in the junction not matched to a gene. As encoded in the germline V gene, CDR1 is MRHNA while CDR2 is SNTAGT. The library was made by 5' RACE. The instrument was an Illumina HiSeq 2500. A second roughly 6 to 12 cycle PCR used a sample-barcoded 5' primer and a J-beta primer mix. Each TCR beta cDNA molecule received a unique molecular identifier from a template-switch 5' adaptor carrying 12 random nucleotides. Each sample yielded at least 3 million CDR3-containing paired-end reads. All of the RNA was converted into first-strand cDNA using the Mint cDNA synthesis kit, with a TRBC-specific oligonucleotide serving as the primer. Following uracil-DNA glycosylase treatment, all cDNA underwent a first 18-cycle PCR with the universal primers M1SS and BC2_uni_R. The original methods were these. Each sample was normalized by randomly selecting 1 million high-quality reads, each carrying a distinct molecular identifier. Reads with shared molecular identifiers were discarded instead of being binned into consensus sequences. MiTCR, run with a Q25 quality threshold and the strictest error-elimination algorithm, handled CDR3 identification, clonotype clustering and error correction. Lower-bound total TCR beta diversity was estimated with a nonparametric unseen species model using Euler transformation. Starting from the raw public reads, TCRdb applied fastp trimming at Q25, assembled clones with MiXCR and retained in-frame beta chains. Every entry covers one CDR3 protein and lists the most common genes and DNA from its rows. TCRdb, not the authors, supplied the V and J calls. The sample has some 710,000 distinct CDR3 sequences on record, more than 35% of them singletons. The ten largest clones represent around a sixth of the sample.

In this chain, TRBV6-4 is recombined with TRBJ2-7; 8 of the junction bases match TRBD2. Material: blood. The receptor's source is an elderly man in good health. The DNA is TGTGCCAGCAGTGTCTCGGAACGCGGGAGGCGGGACGAGCAGTACTTC. Translated, this gives CASSVSERGRRDEQYF.